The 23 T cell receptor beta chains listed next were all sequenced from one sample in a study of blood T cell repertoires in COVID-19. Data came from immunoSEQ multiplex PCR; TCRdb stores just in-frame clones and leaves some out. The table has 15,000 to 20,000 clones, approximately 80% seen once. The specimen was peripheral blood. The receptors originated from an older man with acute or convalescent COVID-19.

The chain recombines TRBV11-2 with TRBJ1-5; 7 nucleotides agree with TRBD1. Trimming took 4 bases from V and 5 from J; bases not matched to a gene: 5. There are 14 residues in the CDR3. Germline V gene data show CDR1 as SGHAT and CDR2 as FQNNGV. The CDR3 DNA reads TGTGCCAGCAGCTCACGGGACAGCCATCAGCCCCAGCATTTT. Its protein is CASSSRDSHQPQHF.

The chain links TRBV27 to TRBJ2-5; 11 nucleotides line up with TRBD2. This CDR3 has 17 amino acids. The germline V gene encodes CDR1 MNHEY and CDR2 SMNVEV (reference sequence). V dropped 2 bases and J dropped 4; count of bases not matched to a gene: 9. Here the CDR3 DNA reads TGTGCCAGCAGTTTAGGCGCACTAGCGGGGGCCAGAGAGACCCAGTACTTC. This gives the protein CASSLGALAGARETQYF.

CDR3 residues: CASSQGQVAQPQHF. CDR3 nucleotides: TGCGCCAGCAGCCAGGGACAGGTCGCTCAGCCCCAGCATTTT. The V call is TRBV4-3, the J call TRBJ1-5; 8 bases map to TRBD1. Per germline, CDR1 LGHNA and CDR2 YSLEER. V dropped 3 bases and J dropped 6; count of bases not matched to a gene: 4. The CDR3 runs to 14 residues.

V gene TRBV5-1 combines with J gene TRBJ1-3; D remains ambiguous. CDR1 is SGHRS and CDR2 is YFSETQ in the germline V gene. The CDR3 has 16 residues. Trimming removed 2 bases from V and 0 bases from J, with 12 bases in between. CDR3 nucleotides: TGCGCCAGCAGCTTAATGAGCCAAAACTCTGGAAACACCATATATTTT. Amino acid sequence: CASSLMSQNSGNTIYF.

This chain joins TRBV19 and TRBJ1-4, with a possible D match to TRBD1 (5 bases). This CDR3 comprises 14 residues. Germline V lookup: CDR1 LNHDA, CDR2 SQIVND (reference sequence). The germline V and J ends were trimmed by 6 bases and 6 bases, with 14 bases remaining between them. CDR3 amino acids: CASRDYAGDEKLFF. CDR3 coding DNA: TGTGCCAGTAGAGACTACGCGGGGGATGAAAAACTGTTTTTT. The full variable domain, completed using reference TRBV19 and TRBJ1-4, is DGGITQSPKYLFRKEGQNVTLSCEQNLNHDAMYWYRQDPGQGLRLIYYSQIVNDFQKGDIAEGYSVSREKKESFPLTVTSAQKNPTAFYLCASRDYAGDEKLFFGSGTQLSVL.

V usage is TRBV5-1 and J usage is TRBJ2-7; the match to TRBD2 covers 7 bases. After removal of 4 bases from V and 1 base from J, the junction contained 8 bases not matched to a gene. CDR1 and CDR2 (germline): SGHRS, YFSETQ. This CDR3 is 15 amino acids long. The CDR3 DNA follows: TGCGCCAGCAGCGTGACGGGGGAGGGTTCCTACGAGCAGTACTTC. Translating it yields CASSVTGEGSYEQYF.

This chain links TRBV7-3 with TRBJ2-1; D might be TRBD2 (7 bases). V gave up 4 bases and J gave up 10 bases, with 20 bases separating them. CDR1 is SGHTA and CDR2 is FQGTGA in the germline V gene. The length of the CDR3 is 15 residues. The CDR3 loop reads CASSSRGGDTAEQFF. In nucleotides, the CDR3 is TGTGCCAGCAGCTCCAGAGGGGGGGACACGGCCGAGCAGTTCTTC.

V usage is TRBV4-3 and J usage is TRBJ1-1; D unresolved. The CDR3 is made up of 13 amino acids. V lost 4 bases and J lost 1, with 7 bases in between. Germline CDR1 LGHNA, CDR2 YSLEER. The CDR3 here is CASSLNTNTEAFF. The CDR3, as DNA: TGCGCCAGCAGCCTGAACACGAACACTGAAGCTTTCTTT.

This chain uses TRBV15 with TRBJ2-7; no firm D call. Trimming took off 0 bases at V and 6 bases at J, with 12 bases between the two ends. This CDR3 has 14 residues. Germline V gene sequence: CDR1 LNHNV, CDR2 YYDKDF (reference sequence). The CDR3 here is CATSRDRSVGEQYF. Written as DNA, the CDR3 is TGTGCCACCAGCAGAGATCGAAGTGTCGGCGAGCAGTACTTC.

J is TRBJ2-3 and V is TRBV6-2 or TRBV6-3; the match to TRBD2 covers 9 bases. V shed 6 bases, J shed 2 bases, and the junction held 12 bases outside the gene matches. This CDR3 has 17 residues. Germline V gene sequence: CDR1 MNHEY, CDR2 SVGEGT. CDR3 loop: CASSSTPTSGYTDTQYF. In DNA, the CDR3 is TGTGCCAGCAGCTCAACTCCGACTAGCGGATACACAGATACGCAGTATTTT.

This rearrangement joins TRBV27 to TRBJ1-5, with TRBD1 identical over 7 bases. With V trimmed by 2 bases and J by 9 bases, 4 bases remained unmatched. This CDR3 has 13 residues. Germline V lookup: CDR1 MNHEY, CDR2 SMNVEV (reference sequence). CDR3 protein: CASSLTGVGPQHF. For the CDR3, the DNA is TGTGCCAGCAGTTTAACAGGGGTTGGGCCCCAGCATTTT.

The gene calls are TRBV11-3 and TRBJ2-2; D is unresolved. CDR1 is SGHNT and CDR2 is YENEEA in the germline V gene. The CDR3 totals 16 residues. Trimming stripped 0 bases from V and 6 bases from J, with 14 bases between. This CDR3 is CASSLDGRFAAGELFF. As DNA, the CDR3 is TGTGCCAGCAGCTTAGACGGCAGGTTCGCCGCCGGGGAGCTGTTTTTT. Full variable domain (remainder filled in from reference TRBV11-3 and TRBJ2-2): EAGVVQSPRYKIIEKKQPVAFWCNPISGHNTLYWYLQNLGQGPELLIRYENEEAVDDSQLPKDRFSAERLKGVDSTLKIQPAELGDSAVYLCASSLDGRFAAGELFFGEGSRLTVL.

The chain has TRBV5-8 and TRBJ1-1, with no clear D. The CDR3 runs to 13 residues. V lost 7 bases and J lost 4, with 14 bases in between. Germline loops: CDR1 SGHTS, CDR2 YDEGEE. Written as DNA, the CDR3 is TGTGCCAGCCCTGGAGAGGGTAGCACTGAAGCTTTCTTT. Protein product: CASPGEGSTEAFF.

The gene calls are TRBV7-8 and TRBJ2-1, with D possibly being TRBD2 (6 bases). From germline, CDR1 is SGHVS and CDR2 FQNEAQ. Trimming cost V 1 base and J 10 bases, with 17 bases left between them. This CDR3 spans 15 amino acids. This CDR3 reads CASSLVRLGSGEQFF. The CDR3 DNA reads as TGTGCCAGCAGCTTAGTGAGACTAGGGAGCGGGGAGCAGTTCTTC.

CDR3 DNA: TGTGCCAGCAGCTTGGGGGGGAATTCACCCCTCCACTTT. Translating gives CASSLGGNSPLHF. This chain links TRBV7-9 with TRBJ1-6, with D possibly TRBD1 on 5 matching bases. V was cut by 3 bases and J by 7 bases, with 7 bases left in between. CDR1 is SEHNR, CDR2 FQNEAQ, per germline (reference sequence). The CDR3 is 13 amino acids.

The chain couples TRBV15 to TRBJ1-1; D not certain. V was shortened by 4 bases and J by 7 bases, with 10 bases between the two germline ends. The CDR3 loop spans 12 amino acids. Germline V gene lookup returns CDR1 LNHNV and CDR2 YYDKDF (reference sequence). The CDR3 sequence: CATSTPGSEAFF. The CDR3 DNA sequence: TGTGCCACCAGCACACCGGGAAGTGAAGCTTTCTTT.

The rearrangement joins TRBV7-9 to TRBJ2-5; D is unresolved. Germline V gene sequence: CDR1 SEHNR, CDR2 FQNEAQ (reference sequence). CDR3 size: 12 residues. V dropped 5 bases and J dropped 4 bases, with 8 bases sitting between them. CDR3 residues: CASSPPGETQYF. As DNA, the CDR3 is TGTGCCAGCAGCCCCCCAGGAGAGACCCAGTACTTC.

CDR3 loop: CASSIGQGEQNTGELFF. The DNA for the CDR3 is TGTGCCAGCTCCATAGGACAGGGCGAACAGAACACCGGGGAGCTGTTTTTT. The chain recombines TRBV21-1 with TRBJ2-2; no DNA check was done on the table's D call, TRBD1. TRBV21-1 is reported as a pseudogene. CDR3 length equals 17 residues.

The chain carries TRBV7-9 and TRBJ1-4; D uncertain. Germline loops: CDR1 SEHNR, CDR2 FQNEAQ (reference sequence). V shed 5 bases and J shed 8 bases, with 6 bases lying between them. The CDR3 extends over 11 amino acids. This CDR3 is CASSAYEKLFF. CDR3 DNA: TGTGCCAGCAGCGCCTACGAAAAACTGTTTTTT.

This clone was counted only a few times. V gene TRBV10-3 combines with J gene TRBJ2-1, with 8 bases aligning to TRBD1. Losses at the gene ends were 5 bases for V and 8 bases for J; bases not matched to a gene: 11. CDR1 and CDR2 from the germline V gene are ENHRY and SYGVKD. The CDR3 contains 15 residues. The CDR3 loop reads CAISHTQGGEDEQFF. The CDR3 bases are TGTGCCATCAGTCACACACAGGGGGGTGAGGATGAGCAGTTCTTC.

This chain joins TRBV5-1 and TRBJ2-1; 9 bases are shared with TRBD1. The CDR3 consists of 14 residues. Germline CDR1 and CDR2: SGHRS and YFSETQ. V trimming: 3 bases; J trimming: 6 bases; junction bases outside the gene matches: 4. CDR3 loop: CASSSGTGFNEQFF. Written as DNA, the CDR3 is TGCGCCAGCAGCTCCGGGACAGGGTTCAATGAGCAGTTCTTC.

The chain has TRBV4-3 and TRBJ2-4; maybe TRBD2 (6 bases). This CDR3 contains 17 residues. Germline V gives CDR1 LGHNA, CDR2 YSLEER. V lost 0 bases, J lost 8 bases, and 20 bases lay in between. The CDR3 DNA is TGCGCCAGCAGCCAAGATTTGGGGGGTCGTGAGAGGGACATTCAGTACTTC. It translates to CASSQDLGGRERDIQYF.

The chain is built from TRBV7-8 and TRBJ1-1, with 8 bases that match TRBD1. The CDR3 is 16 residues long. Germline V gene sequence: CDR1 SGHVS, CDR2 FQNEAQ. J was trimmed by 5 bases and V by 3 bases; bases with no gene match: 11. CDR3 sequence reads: CASSFGWEQGGTEAFF. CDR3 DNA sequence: TGTGCCAGCAGCTTTGGATGGGAACAGGGGGGTACTGAAGCTTTCTTT.